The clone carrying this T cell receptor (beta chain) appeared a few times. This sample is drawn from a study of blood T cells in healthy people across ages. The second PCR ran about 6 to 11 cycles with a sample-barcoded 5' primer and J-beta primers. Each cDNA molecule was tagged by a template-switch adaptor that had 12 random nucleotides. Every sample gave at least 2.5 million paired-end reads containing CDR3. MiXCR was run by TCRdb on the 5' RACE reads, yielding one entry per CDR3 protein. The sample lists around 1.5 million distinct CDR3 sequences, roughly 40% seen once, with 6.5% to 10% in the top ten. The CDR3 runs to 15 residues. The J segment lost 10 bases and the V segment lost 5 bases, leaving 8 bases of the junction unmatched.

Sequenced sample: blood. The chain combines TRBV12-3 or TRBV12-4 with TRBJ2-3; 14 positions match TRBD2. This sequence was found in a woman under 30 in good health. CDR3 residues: CASSPTGLAGGAQYF. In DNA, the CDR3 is TGTGCCAGCAGTCCCACTGGACTAGCGGGAGGCGCGCAGTATTTT.